This T cell receptor beta chain appears in the sequencing data of a study of blood T cell repertoires in COVID-19. For the study at large: The origin of the acute and convalescent COVID-19 samples was the United States, Italy and Spain. PBMCs, B-cell-depleted T cells, or T cells provided the cDNA or gDNA that made up the material.

The junction had 12 bases not matched to a gene; V was cut back by 5 bases and J by 2 bases. Germline CDR1 KGHSH, CDR2 LQKENI. This CDR3 comprises 16 residues. Authors' analysis steps: Reference gene primer amplification in the assay estimated nucleated cell counts. The method was immunoSEQ multiplex PCR; TCRdb's version includes in-frame clones alone and lacks a portion of them. The V and J calls and clone size were taken over from that table, and D and trimming were inferred from the DNA. The profile shows nearly 45,000 clones, roughly 87% of them singletons. Sequencing used peripheral blood. This clonotype was sampled from a woman older than 75 in a cohort sampled during active or convalescent COVID-19. V and J are TRBV18 and TRBJ2-7; 7 bases are a match to TRBD1. Written as DNA, the CDR3 is TGTGCCAGCTCATCGTTATCCGGGACAGCGACCTACGAGCAGTACTTC. It codes for CASSSLSGTATYEQYF. The whole variable domain, filled in from reference TRBV18 and TRBJ2-7, reads NAGVMQNPRHLVRRRGQEARLRCSPMKGHSHVYWYRQLPEEGLKFMVYLQKENIIDESGMPKERFSAEFPKEGPSILRIQQVVRGDSAAYFCASSSLSGTATYEQYFGPGTRLTVT.